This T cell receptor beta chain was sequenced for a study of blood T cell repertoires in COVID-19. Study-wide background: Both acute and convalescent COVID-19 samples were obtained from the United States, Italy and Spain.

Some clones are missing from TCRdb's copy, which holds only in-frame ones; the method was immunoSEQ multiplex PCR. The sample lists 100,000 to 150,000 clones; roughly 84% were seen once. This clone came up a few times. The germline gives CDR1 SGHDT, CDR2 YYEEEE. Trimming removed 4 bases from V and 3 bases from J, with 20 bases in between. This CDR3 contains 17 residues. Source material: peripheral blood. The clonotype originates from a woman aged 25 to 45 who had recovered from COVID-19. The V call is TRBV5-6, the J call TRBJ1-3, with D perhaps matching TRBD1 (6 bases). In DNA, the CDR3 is TGTGCCAGCAGCACCACCGTGGGGGCAAGAGGTGGAAACACCATATATTTT. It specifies CASSTTVGARGGNTIYF.